This section outlines one T cell receptor (beta chain) sequence together with its context. Original methodology: Amplified reference gene primers provided the basis for estimating nucleated cell counts. TCRdb's copy holds only in-frame clones and misses some; the assay was immunoSEQ multiplex PCR. The DNA was the basis for D and trimming; V, J and clone size are from that table. The sample records some 260,000 clones, approximately 88% being singletons. This entry comes from a study of blood T cell repertoires in COVID-19. Study-level background: The analysed material was cDNA or gDNA that came from T cells, B-cell-depleted T cells, or PBMCs.

It was during active infection that Seattle patients were enrolled and then longitudinally followed. The V and J ends lost 6 bases and 6 bases, in that order; junction bases with no gene match: 4. Germline lookup yields CDR1 SGHTA and CDR2 FQGNSA. This CDR3 contains 15 residues. This receptor was identified in a woman under 40 with COVID-19, enrolled during active disease. The gene calls are TRBV7-2 and TRBJ2-1, with 14 nucleotides matching TRBD2. The material sequenced was peripheral blood. The CDR3 spells CASREGLAGVNEQFF. The CDR3 region has the DNA TGTGCCAGCAGGGAGGGACTAGCGGGAGTCAATGAGCAGTTCTTC.